Presented here are 3 T cell receptor beta chains from one specimen sequenced in a study of regulatory and conventional T cells in RAG deficiency. TCRdb keeps only in-frame clones here, not all; method: immunoSEQ multiplex PCR. The repertoire holds around 33,000 clones, with 90% as singletons. These sequences were also reported in another study, on regulatory T cells. As that study records: The PCR used 52 TRBV and 13 TRBJ primers.

The material sequenced was CD8+ T cells sorted from blood. These TCRs come from a human donor in good health.

J is TRBJ2-3 and V is TRBV15; D possibly corresponds to TRBD2 (6 bases). The CDR3 is made up of 18 amino acids. The germline CDR1 and CDR2 sequences are LNHNV and YYDKDF (reference sequence). V was clipped by 3 bases and J by 0 bases, with 19 bases between them. The CDR3 DNA sequence: TGTGCCACCAGCAGCGGGGACTGGGCGGAGGAGAGCACAGATACGCAGTATTTT. This gives the protein CATSSGDWAEESTDTQYF.

The CDR3 sequence is CASSTSPSDTQYF. The CDR3 DNA reads TGCGCCAGCAGCACCTCACCCTCCGATACGCAGTATTTT. V gene TRBV10-2 combines with J gene TRBJ2-3; D gene unclear. Looked up from germline, CDR1 is WSHSY and CDR2 is SAAADI. The CDR3 is 13 amino acids. V lost 6 bases to trimming and J lost 6 bases, with 13 bases between them.

The chain carries TRBV14 and TRBJ2-1, with D perhaps matching TRBD1 or TRBD2 (5 bases each). Between the trimmed V and J ends, which lost 5 bases and 0 bases, there was a span of 17 bases. Germline V gene sequence: CDR1 SGHDN, CDR2 FVKESK. This CDR3 is 17 amino acids long. CDR3 amino acids: CASSGGMASSSYNEQFF. CDR3 sequence (DNA): TGTGCCAGCAGCGGGGGAATGGCAAGCAGCTCCTACAATGAGCAGTTCTTC.